The subject of this entry is one TCR beta chain. Its antigen is not known. This record belongs to a study of blood T cells in healthy people across ages. Regarding the study as a whole: It was the long-lived donors that had more naive CD4+ cells and higher diversity than aged donors. With age, beta diversity per million T cells declined roughly linearly, significantly by 40.

The CDR3 covers 18 residues. From germline, CDR1 is MGHRA and CDR2 YSYEKL. V lost 8 bases and J 0 bases, leaving 23 bases between the germline ends. With a J-beta primer mix and a sample-barcoded 5' primer, a second PCR ran about 7 to 12 cycles. From the 5' RACE reads, TCRdb called clonotypes with MiXCR, one entry per CDR3 protein. The sample contains approximately 960,000 distinct CDR3 sequences, 25% to 30% of which appear only once. The sample was also reused in another study, on T cells of mothers and their children. Per that study: Each child gave approximately 3 million TCR beta CDR3 reads (each mother, over 9 million).

The chain uses TRBV4-1 and TRBJ1-5; D is unresolved. The receptor's source is a woman between 40 and 55 years old in good health. Sequenced material: blood. This chain's CDR3 is CASSDGYSDEYSNQPQHF. The CDR3 bases are TGCGCCAGCTCCGACGGGTACAGCGACGAATATAGCAATCAGCCCCAGCATTTT.